This TCR beta chain appears in the sequencing data of a study of T cell responses to AZD1222 COVID-19 vaccine. Whole-study findings and limits: Unmutated variant regions are reportedly targeted by nearly half of spike-specific TCRs.

Profiled with immunoSEQ multiplex PCR; TCRdb holds only in-frame clones, not every one. The data contain 150,000 to 170,000 clones, roughly nine tenths of them singletons. V lost 3 bases to trimming and J lost 3 bases, with 8 bases between them. The CDR3 sequence is 13 residues long. The germline V gene has CDR1 KGHDR and CDR2 SFDVKD. For this clone: What it recognizes is unknown.

J is TRBJ2-7 and V is TRBV24-1, with a tentative D call TRBD2 (5 bases). The receptor's source is an adult in good health. The specimen comprised peripheral blood, sampled on day 0 of AZD1222 vaccination. The CDR3 DNA follows: TGTGCCACCAGTGATGTAGACTACTACGAGCAGTACTTC. As protein: CATSDVDYYEQYF.